The next 24 T cell receptor beta chains were all read from a single sample in a study of HIV-infected patients and healthy controls. TCRdb independently ran MiXCR on the 5' RACE reads; one entry per CDR3 protein. The table lists about 70,000 distinct CDR3 sequences, about 16% of them singletons, with approximately 5% in the top ten. The sequenced material came from CD4+ T cells from blood. The receptors derive from a human donor in good health.

Ten or more counts support this clonotype. The V call is TRBV20-1, the J call TRBJ1-6, with D unclear. Germline loops: CDR1 DFQATT, CDR2 SNEGSKA (reference sequence). The germline V and J ends were trimmed by 1 base and 7 bases, with 11 bases remaining between them. This CDR3 is built from 14 residues. The CDR3: CSARVRAANSPLHF. The CDR3 DNA reads TGCAGTGCTAGAGTTAGGGCGGCGAATTCACCCCTCCACTTT.

This chain joins TRBV27 and TRBJ1-1; D gene uncertain. Germline V gene data show CDR1 as MNHEY and CDR2 as SMNVEV (reference sequence). The V and J ends lost 3 bases and 8 bases respectively, with 19 bases between them. CDR3 length: 15 residues. CDR3 bases: TGTGCCAGCAGTTTCTCCGAGGCGATTGGCATCGAAGCTTTCTTT. Translating it yields CASSFSEAIGIEAFF.

The rearrangement uses TRBV18 and TRBJ2-2; tentatively, D is TRBD2 (5 bases). The germline CDR1 and CDR2 sequences are KGHSH and LQKENI. The CDR3 runs 16 residues. V dropped 3 bases and J dropped 0 bases, with 11 bases sitting between them. DNA for the CDR3: TGTGCCAGCTCACCGACTCGGGGTGCGAACACCGGGGAGCTGTTTTTT. Its translation: CASSPTRGANTGELFF.

This clonotype has just a few counts. The CDR3 nucleotides read TGTGCCAGCAGCTATGGTGGCGGGGGGCCGAGACAAGAGACCCAGTACTTC. Translating it yields CASSYGGGGPRQETQYF. The chain uses TRBV7-9 and TRBJ2-5; 8 bases agree with TRBD2. This CDR3 has 17 residues. CDR1 SEHNR and CDR2 FQNEAQ come from the germline V gene (reference sequence). V lost 4 bases, J lost 2 bases, and 12 bases stayed unmatched.

This rearrangement joins TRBV18 to TRBJ2-1; D may match TRBD1 or TRBD2 (5 bases each). The V end lost 5 bases, the J end lost 6 bases, and 11 bases lay between the germline ends. The CDR3 is made up of 13 amino acids. CDR1 and CDR2 from the germline V gene are KGHSH and LQKENI. The CDR3 here is CASSSGAGNEQFF. Here the CDR3 DNA reads TGTGCCAGCTCAAGTGGGGCGGGCAATGAGCAGTTCTTC.

The sample holds many counts of this clonotype. The chain employs TRBV7-6 and TRBJ2-1; the D gene is possibly TRBD2 (6 bases). Trimming took 0 bases from V and 5 from J, leaving 8 bases between them. The CDR3 contains 14 residues. Germline loops: CDR1 SGHVS, CDR2 FNYEAQ. Here the CDR3 reads CASSLAGLNNEQFF. The CDR3 coding sequence is TGTGCCAGCAGCTTAGCGGGACTCAACAATGAGCAGTTCTTC.

CDR3 coding DNA: TGTGCCAGCAGCCCCGACAGAAGTTCACCCCTCCACTTT. Its translation is CASSPDRSSPLHF. The J gene is TRBJ1-6, the V gene TRBV7-9; a weak D match, TRBD1 (5 bases). Trimming cost V 5 bases and J 9 bases, with 11 bases left between them. Per germline, CDR1 SEHNR and CDR2 FQNEAQ (reference sequence). The CDR3 loop spans 13 amino acids.

Here the CDR3 DNA reads TGTGCCAGCAGCTTAGGTCCCGGGGGTCAGCCCCAGCATTTT. This sequence encodes CASSLGPGGQPQHF. The V gene is TRBV7-2, the J gene TRBJ1-5; the D gene is possibly TRBD1 (5 bases). The V end lost 1 base, the J end lost 6 bases, and 10 bases lay between the germline ends. CDR1 and CDR2 (germline): SGHTA, FQGNSA. The CDR3 consists of 14 residues.

This chain joins TRBV29-1 and TRBJ2-3; a possible D gene is TRBD2 (8 bases). CDR3 length equals 15 residues. From germline, CDR1 is SQVTM and CDR2 ANQGSEA. V was pared by 6 bases and J by 4 bases, with 20 bases between. For the CDR3, the DNA is TGCAGCGTGCGGGACAGCGGGGGATTCGCAGATACGCAGTATTTT. It encodes CSVRDSGGFADTQYF.

This clonotype was observed many times. The rearrangement uses TRBV6-2 or TRBV6-3 and TRBJ1-4, with D uncertain. The V end lost 8 bases, the J end lost 4 bases, and 11 bases lay between the germline ends. This CDR3 region has 13 residues. The germline CDR1 and CDR2 sequences are MNHEY and SVGEGT. For the CDR3, the DNA is TGTGCCAGCCAACAGACGATTAATGAAAAACTGTTTTTT. It encodes CASQQTINEKLFF.

This clonotype was seen a handful of times. The CDR3 DNA sequence: TGTGCCAGCAGCTCCTTAAGGGGGCGAGAAAACATTCAGTACTTC. Translated, it gives CASSSLRGRENIQYF. The chain recombines TRBV11-2 with TRBJ2-4; 7 bases are shared with TRBD1. This CDR3 contains 15 residues. Germline V gene lookup returns CDR1 SGHAT and CDR2 FQNNGV. With V trimmed by 4 bases and J by 5 bases, 8 bases remained unmatched.

The chain combines TRBV7-2 with TRBJ1-4, with D perhaps TRBD1 (5 bases). The CDR3 is made up of 14 amino acids. Germline V gene sequence: CDR1 SGHTA, CDR2 FQGNSA. The V end lost 4 bases, the J end lost 9 bases, and 15 bases lay between the germline ends. The CDR3 is CASSSQRDGQKLFF. The CDR3 DNA is TGTGCCAGCAGCTCGCAACGGGACGGTCAAAAACTGTTTTTT. Combining the CDR3 with reference TRBV7-2 and TRBJ1-4 gives the whole variable domain GAGVSQSPSNKVTEKGKDVELRCDPISGHTALYWYRQSLGQGLEFLIYFQGNSAPDKSGLPSDRFSAERTGGSVSTLTIQRTQQEDSAVYLCASSSQRDGQKLFFGSGTQLSVL.

This rearrangement joins TRBV5-1 to TRBJ1-2, with D perhaps TRBD1 (5 bases). Trimming took off 4 bases at V and 5 bases at J, with 18 bases between the two ends. The germline V gene encodes CDR1 SGHRS and CDR2 YFSETQ. The CDR3 is 15 residues long. The CDR3 coding sequence is TGCGCCAGCAGCCCCCTAAGGGGAATGGGGTATGGCTACACCTTC. Its protein product is CASSPLRGMGYGYTF.

The chain uses TRBV12-3 or TRBV12-4 and TRBJ2-1, with D possibly being TRBD1 (6 bases). This CDR3 region has 15 residues. V lost 2 bases and J 4 bases, leaving 12 bases between the germline ends. The CDR3 bases are TGTGCCAGCAGTTTAAGGCAGAGGGGGTACAATGAGCAGTTCTTC. Translation gives CASSLRQRGYNEQFF.

The CDR3 sequence: CASSYSELEQYF. The CDR3 DNA reads TGTGCCAGCAGTTACTCGGAGCTCGAGCAGTACTTC. The chain is built from TRBV6-6 and TRBJ2-7; no firm D call. With 0 bases removed from V and 6 bases from J, the gap between germline ends came to 6 bases. Germline CDR1 MNHNY, CDR2 SVGAGI (reference sequence). This CDR3 spans 12 amino acids.

The V gene is TRBV14, the J gene TRBJ2-3; 7 bases line up with TRBD2. V shed 4 bases, J shed 2 bases, and the junction held 12 bases outside the gene matches. This CDR3 spans 17 amino acids. Germline values: CDR1 SGHDN, CDR2 FVKESK. The DNA of the CDR3 is TGTGCCAGCAGCCGGGCGCCAACTAGCGTAAACACAGATACGCAGTATTTT. This translates into CASSRAPTSVNTDTQYF.

In this sample, this clonotype turned up a few times. The J gene is TRBJ1-2, the V gene TRBV7-2, with no clear D. The germline gives CDR1 SGHTA, CDR2 FQGNSA. The CDR3 covers 13 residues. Trimming stripped 7 bases from V and 8 bases from J, with 17 bases between. CDR3 loop: CASTNNPPSGYTF. CDR3 in DNA: TGTGCCAGCACCAACAACCCCCCCTCCGGCTACACCTTC. The complete variable domain, with remaining parts taken from reference TRBV7-2 and TRBJ1-2, reads GAGVSQSPSNKVTEKGKDVELRCDPISGHTALYWYRQSLGQGLEFLIYFQGNSAPDKSGLPSDRFSAERTGGSVSTLTIQRTQQEDSAVYLCASTNNPPSGYTFGSGTRLTVV.

The chain carries TRBV18 and TRBJ2-1, with D perhaps being TRBD1 or TRBD2 (5 bases each). The CDR3 spans 11 residues. Trimming pared 7 bases from V and 10 bases from J, leaving 11 bases between. CDR1 KGHSH and CDR2 LQKENI come from the germline V gene. CDR3 DNA sequence: TGTGCCAGCTATCGGGACCTAGAGCAGTTCTTC. This codes for CASYRDLEQFF.

By its share, this clonotype is medium-sized. The rearrangement links TRBV29-1 to TRBJ1-1; no firm D call. This CDR3 is 12 amino acids long. The V gene lost 3 bases and the J gene lost 1 base, with 6 bases spanning the gap. CDR1 and CDR2 from the germline V gene are SQVTM and ANQGSEA. Here the CDR3 DNA reads TGCAGCGTTGATTTGGGGAACACTGAAGCTTTCTTT. This translates into CSVDLGNTEAFF.

The chain couples TRBV15 to TRBJ2-1; TRBD1 matches at 7 bases. Germline V gives CDR1 LNHNV, CDR2 YYDKDF (reference sequence). The CDR3 sequence is 16 residues long. Trimming at V came to 1 base and at J to 3 bases, leaving 6 bases not matched to a gene. Written as DNA, the CDR3 is TGTGCCACCAGCAGAGTTCGAGACAGGGACTACAATGAGCAGTTCTTC. It encodes CATSRVRDRDYNEQFF.

This clonotype was observed a few times. The chain has TRBV20-1 and TRBJ1-5; D not certain. The CDR3 loop spans 12 amino acids. V lost 6 bases and J lost 7, with 13 bases in between. Germline V lookup: CDR1 DFQATT, CDR2 SNEGSKA (reference sequence). The CDR3 sequence: CSAVRGKQPQHF. DNA of the CDR3: TGCAGTGCCGTCCGGGGAAAACAGCCCCAGCATTTT.

The chain employs TRBV4-2 and TRBJ2-2; D ambiguous. The V gene's germline CDR1 is LGHNA and CDR2 YNFKEQ. Between the trimmed V and J ends, which lost 5 bases and 3 bases, there was a span of 16 bases. This CDR3 has 16 residues. This CDR3 is CASSATGVADTGELFF. The CDR3 DNA reads as TGTGCCAGCAGCGCGACTGGGGTAGCAGACACCGGGGAGCTGTTTTTT.

This clonotype was seen only a few times. J is TRBJ1-3 and V is TRBV12-3 or TRBV12-4; D is unresolved. This CDR3 region has 13 residues. V was trimmed by 5 bases and J by 2 bases, leaving 7 bases between them. This chain's CDR3 is CASSERAGNTIYF. The CDR3 bases are TGTGCCAGCAGTGAGAGGGCTGGAAACACCATATATTTT.

The chain links TRBV28 to TRBJ2-5; no firm D call. This CDR3 region has 11 residues. The germline CDR1 and CDR2 sequences are MDHEN and SYDVKM. Trimming stripped 8 bases from V and 6 bases from J, with 10 bases between. DNA for the CDR3: TGTGCCAGCGCAGTATTTAAGACCCAGTACTTC. Protein: CASAVFKTQYF.